The entry below describes one T cell receptor (beta chain). This specimen comes from a study of siplizumab effects on memory and regulatory T cells. Produced via immunoSEQ multiplex PCR; TCRdb's table is partial and in-frame only. The table has 90,000 to 95,000 clones, more than 95% seen once. The CDR3 runs 16 residues. Germline CDR1 SQVTM, CDR2 ANQGSEA. J lost 0 bases, V lost 6 bases, and 7 bases had no gene match. V is TRBV29-1 and J is TRBJ1-6, with TRBD1 matching 8 bases. This TCR was sampled from a human donor in good health. Sequenced material: naive CD4+ T cells sorted from blood. CDR3 coding DNA: TGCAGCGTCAGGGGGCAGGGGAGCTCCTATAATTCACCCCTCCACTTT. Encoded protein: CSVRGQGSSYNSPLHF.